A single sample gave rise to the 10 T cell receptor beta chains below, sequenced in a study of blood T cell repertoires in COVID-19. The table came from immunoSEQ multiplex PCR; TCRdb's copy has only in-frame clones and leaves some out. The sample consists of about 270,000 clones, about 82% of them appearing once. The sample was peripheral blood. The receptor source for this set is a woman in her forties or fifties with active or convalescent COVID-19.

V is TRBV6-6 and J is TRBJ1-1, with TRBD1 matching over 11 bases. V shed 5 bases and J 5 bases; nucleotides not matched to a gene: 19. The V gene's germline CDR1 is MNHNY and CDR2 SVGAGI (reference sequence). This CDR3 region has 19 residues. The CDR3 nucleotides are TGTGCCAGCAGTCGACGACCCCCGGGACAGGGGGGGAGAAGTACTGAAGCTTTCTTT. Protein: CASSRRPPGQGGRSTEAFF.

The V and J genes are TRBV19 and TRBJ1-5; TRBD1 matches at 11 bases. Germline V lookup: CDR1 LNHDA, CDR2 SQIVND (reference sequence). V trimming: 3 bases; J trimming: 3 bases; junction bases outside the gene matches: 4. The CDR3 totals 16 residues. The CDR3 DNA sequence: TGTGCCAGTAGTATCTGGACAGGGGGCGACAATCAGCCCCAGCATTTT. Translating it yields CASSIWTGGDNQPQHF. The variable domain in full, with the rest retrieved from reference TRBV19 and TRBJ1-5, is DGGITQSPKYLFRKEGQNVTLSCEQNLNHDAMYWYRQDPGQGLRLIYYSQIVNDFQKGDIAEGYSVSREKKESFPLTVTSAQKNPTAFYLCASSIWTGGDNQPQHFGDGTRLSIL.

This clone has just one count. The CDR3 is CASSIRPPFERVVEANVLTF. CDR3 coding DNA: TGTGCCAGTAGTATAAGACCTCCCTTCGAGAGGGTGGTCGAGGCCAACGTCCTGACTTTC. V gene TRBV19 combines with J gene TRBJ2-6; weak D call: TRBD2 (5 bases). In germline, CDR1 is LNHDA, CDR2 SQIVND (reference sequence). The CDR3 extends over 20 amino acids. Between the trimmed V and J ends, which lost 2 bases and 6 bases, there was a span of 26 bases.

This chain uses TRBV6-1 with TRBJ2-6; a possible D gene is TRBD2 (5 bases). This CDR3 has 17 residues. The V gene's germline CDR1 is MNHNS and CDR2 SASEGT. V lost 3 bases to trimming and J lost 0 bases, with 12 bases between them. The CDR3 is CASSDLLRGSGANVLTF. DNA of the CDR3: TGTGCCAGCAGTGATTTGCTTCGGGGCTCTGGGGCCAACGTCCTGACTTTC.

The V gene is TRBV28, the J gene TRBJ2-3, with 11 positions matching TRBD2. Germline-derived CDR1 and CDR2 are MDHEN and SYDVKM. Trimming cost V 4 bases and J 3 bases; bases outside gene matches: 6. CDR3 length: 16 residues. The CDR3 loop is CASSSRLAGYTDTQYF. CDR3 DNA: TGTGCCAGCAGTTCCAGACTAGCGGGGTATACAGATACGCAGTATTTT. The variable domain in full, completed from reference TRBV28 and TRBJ2-3, reads DVKVTQSSRYLVKRTGEKVFLECVQDMDHENMFWYRQDPGLGLRLIYFSYDVKMKEKGDIPEGYSVSREKKERFSLILESASTNQTSMYLCASSSRLAGYTDTQYFGPGTRLTVL.

CDR3 bases: TGCGCCAGCGGAACAGTTTGGGGCCTGAACACTGAAGCTTTCTTT. Its translation: CASGTVWGLNTEAFF. The rearrangement links TRBV5-1 to TRBJ1-1; D may be TRBD1 (5 bases). The germline gives CDR1 SGHRS, CDR2 YFSETQ. Trimming pared 7 bases from V and 0 bases from J, leaving 16 bases between. The CDR3 has 15 amino acids.

This clone was counted only a few times. The J gene is TRBJ1-5, the V gene TRBV6-2 or TRBV6-3; 7 nucleotides line up with TRBD1. Per germline, CDR1 MNHEY and CDR2 SVGEGT. This CDR3 is 17 amino acids long. The V segment lost 4 bases and the J segment 0 bases; nucleotides outside the gene matches: 9. In nucleotides, the CDR3 is TGTGCCAGCAGTTTCTACAGGGGTTCGCATAGCAATCAGCCCCAGCATTTT. Amino acids: CASSFYRGSHSNQPQHF.

The CDR3 nucleotides read TGCGCCAGCAGCCAAGATATCCGCAGGGTGGGGGAGCAGTACTTC. This gives the protein CASSQDIRRVGEQYF. The chain joins TRBV4-1 to TRBJ2-7, with D possibly TRBD1 on 5 matching bases. CDR1 MGHRA and CDR2 YSYEKL come from the germline V gene. The germline V and J ends were trimmed by 0 bases and 7 bases, with 16 bases remaining between them. The CDR3 runs 15 residues.

The chain combines TRBV19 with TRBJ2-4; no reliable D call. Trimming stripped 3 bases from V and 0 bases from J, with 12 bases between. Germline lookup yields CDR1 LNHDA and CDR2 SQIVND (reference sequence). The CDR3 contains 16 residues. CDR3 protein: CASSITATLAKNIQYF. The CDR3 coding sequence is TGTGCCAGTAGTATCACAGCAACCCTAGCCAAAAACATTCAGTACTTC.

This clone was picked up a small number of times. The rearrangement links TRBV10-3 to TRBJ2-3; 8 positions match TRBD1. Germline CDR1 ENHRY, CDR2 SYGVKD. This CDR3 is 17 amino acids long. V was pared by 10 bases and J by 0 bases, with 15 bases of the junction left unmatched. The CDR3 DNA sequence: TGTGCCACCGACCTCGGACAGGGACACGCTAGCACAGATACGCAGTATTTT. The encoded protein is CATDLGQGHASTDTQYF.